This T cell receptor beta chain was recorded in a study of blood T cells in healthy people across ages. Alongside a J-beta primer mix, a sample-barcoded 5' primer served in a second PCR lasting about 7 to 11 cycles. TCRdb itself ran the 5' RACE reads through MiXCR, one entry per CDR3 protein. The sample shows around 1.5 million distinct CDR3 sequences, around 59% of them seen only once. The CDR3 is 17 amino acids. Per the germline V gene, CDR1 is SNHLY and CDR2 is FYNNEI. After removal of 2 bases from V and 5 bases from J, the junction contained 14 bases not matched to a gene. The source of this sequence is a man in his late teens or twenties in good health. This chain uses TRBV2 with TRBJ2-5, with 7 nucleotides matching TRBD2. Sequenced: blood. CDR3 residues: CASSELAEGPNEETQYF. The CDR3 coding sequence is TGTGCCAGCAGTGAACTAGCGGAAGGGCCAAATGAGGAGACCCAGTACTTC.